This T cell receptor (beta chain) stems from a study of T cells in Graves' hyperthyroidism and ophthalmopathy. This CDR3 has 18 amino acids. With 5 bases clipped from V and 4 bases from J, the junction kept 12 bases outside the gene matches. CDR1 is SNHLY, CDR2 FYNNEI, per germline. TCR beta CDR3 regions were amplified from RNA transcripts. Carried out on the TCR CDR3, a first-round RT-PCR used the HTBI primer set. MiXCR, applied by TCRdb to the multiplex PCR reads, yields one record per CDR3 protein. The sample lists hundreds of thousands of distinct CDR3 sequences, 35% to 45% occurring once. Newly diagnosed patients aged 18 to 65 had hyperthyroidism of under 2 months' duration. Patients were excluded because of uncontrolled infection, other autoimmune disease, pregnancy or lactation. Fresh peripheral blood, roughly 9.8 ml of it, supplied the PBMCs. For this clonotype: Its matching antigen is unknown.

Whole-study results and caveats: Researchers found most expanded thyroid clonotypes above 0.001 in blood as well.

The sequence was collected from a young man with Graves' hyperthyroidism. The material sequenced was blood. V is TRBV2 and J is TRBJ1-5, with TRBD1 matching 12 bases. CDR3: CASSLIISGQGANQPQHF. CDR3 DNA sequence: TGTGCCAGCAGTCTAATCATCTCGGGACAGGGGGCGAATCAGCCCCAGCATTTT.